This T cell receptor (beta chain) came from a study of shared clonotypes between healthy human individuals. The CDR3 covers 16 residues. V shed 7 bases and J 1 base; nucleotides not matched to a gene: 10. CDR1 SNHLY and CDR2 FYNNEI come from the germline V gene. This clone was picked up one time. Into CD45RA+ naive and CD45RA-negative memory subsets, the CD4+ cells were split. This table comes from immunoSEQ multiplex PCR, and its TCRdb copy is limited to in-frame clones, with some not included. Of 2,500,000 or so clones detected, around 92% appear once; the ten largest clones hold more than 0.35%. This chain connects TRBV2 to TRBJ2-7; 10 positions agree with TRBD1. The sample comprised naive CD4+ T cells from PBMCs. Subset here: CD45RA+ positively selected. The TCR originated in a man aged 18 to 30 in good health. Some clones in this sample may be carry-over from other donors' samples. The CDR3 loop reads CASIPGPGQGSYEQYF. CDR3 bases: TGTGCCAGCATCCCCGGCCCGGGACAGGGGTCCTACGAGCAGTACTTC.